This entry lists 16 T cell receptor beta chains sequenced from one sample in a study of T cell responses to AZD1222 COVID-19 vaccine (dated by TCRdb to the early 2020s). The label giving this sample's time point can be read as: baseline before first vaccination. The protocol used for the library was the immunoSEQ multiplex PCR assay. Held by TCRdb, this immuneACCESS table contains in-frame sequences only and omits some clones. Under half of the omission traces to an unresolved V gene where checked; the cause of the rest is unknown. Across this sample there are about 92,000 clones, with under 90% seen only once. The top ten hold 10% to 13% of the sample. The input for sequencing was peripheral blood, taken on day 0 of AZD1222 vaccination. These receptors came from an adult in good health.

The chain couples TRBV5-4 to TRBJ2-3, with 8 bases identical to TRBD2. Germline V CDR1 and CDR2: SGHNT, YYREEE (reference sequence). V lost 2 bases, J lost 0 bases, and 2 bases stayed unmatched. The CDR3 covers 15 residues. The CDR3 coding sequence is TGTGCCAGCAGCTTAGCGGGAGTTAGCACAGATACGCAGTATTTT. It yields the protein CASSLAGVSTDTQYF.

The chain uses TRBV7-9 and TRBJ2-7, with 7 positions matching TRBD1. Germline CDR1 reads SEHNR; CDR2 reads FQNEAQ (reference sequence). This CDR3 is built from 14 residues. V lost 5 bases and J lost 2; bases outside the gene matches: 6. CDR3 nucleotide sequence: TGTGCCAGCAGCAACAGGGGCTCCCCCTACGAGCAGTACTTC. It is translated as CASSNRGSPYEQYF.

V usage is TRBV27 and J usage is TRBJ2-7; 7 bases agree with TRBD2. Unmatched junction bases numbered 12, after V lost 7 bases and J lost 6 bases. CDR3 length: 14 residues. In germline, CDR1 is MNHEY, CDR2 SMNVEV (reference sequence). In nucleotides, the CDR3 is TGTGCCAGCAAACTTCAGGGAGGGGCGAGCGAGCAGTACTTC. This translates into CASKLQGGASEQYF.

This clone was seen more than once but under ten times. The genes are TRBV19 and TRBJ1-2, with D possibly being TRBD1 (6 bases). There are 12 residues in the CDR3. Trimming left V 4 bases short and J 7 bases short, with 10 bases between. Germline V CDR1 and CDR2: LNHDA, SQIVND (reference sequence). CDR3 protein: CASSRGASGYTF. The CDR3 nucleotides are TGTGCCAGTAGTAGGGGGGCCTCTGGCTACACCTTC.

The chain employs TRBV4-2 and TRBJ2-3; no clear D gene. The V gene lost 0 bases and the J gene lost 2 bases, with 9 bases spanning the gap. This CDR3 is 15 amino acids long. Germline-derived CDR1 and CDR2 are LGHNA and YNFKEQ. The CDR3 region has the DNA TGTGCCAGCAGCCAAGAGAGGATCTTCACAGATACGCAGTATTTT. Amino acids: CASSQERIFTDTQYF.

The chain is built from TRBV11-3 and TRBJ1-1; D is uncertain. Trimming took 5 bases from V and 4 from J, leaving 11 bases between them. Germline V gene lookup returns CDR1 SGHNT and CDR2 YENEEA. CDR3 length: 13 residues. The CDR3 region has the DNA TGTGCCAGCAGCACCGGCGCGGGCACTGAAGCTTTCTTT. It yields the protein CASSTGAGTEAFF.

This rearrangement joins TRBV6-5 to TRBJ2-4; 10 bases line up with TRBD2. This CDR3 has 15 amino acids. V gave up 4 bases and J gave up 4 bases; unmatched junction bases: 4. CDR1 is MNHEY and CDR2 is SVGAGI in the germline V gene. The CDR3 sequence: CASSFATSGKNIQYF. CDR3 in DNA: TGTGCCAGCAGTTTCGCGACTAGCGGGAAAAACATTCAGTACTTC.

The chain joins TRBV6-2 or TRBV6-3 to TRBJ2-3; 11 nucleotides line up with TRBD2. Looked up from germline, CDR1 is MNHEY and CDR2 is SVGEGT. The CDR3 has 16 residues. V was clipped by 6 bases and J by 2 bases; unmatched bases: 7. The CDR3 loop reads CASSTLAGGSTDTQYF. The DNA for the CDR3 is TGTGCCAGCAGCACCCTAGCGGGAGGTTCCACAGATACGCAGTATTTT.

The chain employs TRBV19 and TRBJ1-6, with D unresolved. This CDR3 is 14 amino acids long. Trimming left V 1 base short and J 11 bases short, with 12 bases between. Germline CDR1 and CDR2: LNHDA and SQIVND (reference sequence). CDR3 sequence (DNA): TGTGCCAGTAGTATAGTAAGCCAGATAACACCCCTCCACTTT. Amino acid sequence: CASSIVSQITPLHF. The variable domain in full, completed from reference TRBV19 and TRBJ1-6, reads DGGITQSPKYLFRKEGQNVTLSCEQNLNHDAMYWYRQDPGQGLRLIYYSQIVNDFQKGDIAEGYSVSREKKESFPLTVTSAQKNPTAFYLCASSIVSQITPLHFGNGTRLTVT.

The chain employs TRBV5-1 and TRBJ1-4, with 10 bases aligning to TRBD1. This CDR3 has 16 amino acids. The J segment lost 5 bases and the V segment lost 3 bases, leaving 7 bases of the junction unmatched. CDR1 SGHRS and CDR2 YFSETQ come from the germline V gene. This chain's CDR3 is CASSWGPGQGNEKLFF. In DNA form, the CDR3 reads TGCGCCAGCAGCTGGGGCCCGGGACAGGGGAATGAAAAACTGTTTTTT.

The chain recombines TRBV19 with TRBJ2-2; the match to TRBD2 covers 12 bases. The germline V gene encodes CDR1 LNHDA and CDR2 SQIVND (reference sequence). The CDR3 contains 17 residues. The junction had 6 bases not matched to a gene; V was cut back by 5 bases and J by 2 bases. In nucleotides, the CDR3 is TGTGCCAGTAGTGCGCGCGGACTAGCGGGAAACACCGGGGAGCTGTTTTTT. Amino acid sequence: CASSARGLAGNTGELFF.

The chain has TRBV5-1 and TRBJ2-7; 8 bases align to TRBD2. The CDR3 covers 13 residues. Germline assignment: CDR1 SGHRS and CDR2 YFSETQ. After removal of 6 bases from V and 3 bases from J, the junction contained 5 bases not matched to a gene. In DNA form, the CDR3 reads TGCGCCAGCAACACCGGGACTAGCTACGAGCAGTACTTC. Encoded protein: CASNTGTSYEQYF.

The CDR3 is CASSQNPGTQNTGELFF. The CDR3, as DNA: TGTGCCAGCTCACAAAACCCCGGGACACAGAACACCGGGGAGCTGTTTTTT. The rearrangement links TRBV18 to TRBJ2-2; maybe TRBD1 (6 bases). Per germline, CDR1 KGHSH and CDR2 LQKENI. V gave up 4 bases and J gave up 1 base, with 16 bases separating them. The length of the CDR3 is 17 residues.

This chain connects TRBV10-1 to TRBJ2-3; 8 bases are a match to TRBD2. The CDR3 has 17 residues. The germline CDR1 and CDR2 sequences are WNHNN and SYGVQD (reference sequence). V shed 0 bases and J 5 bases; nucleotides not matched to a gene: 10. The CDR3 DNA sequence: TGCGCCAGCAGTGAGTCCATAGCGGGGTTTAGAGAAGATACGCAGTATTTT. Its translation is CASSESIAGFREDTQYF.

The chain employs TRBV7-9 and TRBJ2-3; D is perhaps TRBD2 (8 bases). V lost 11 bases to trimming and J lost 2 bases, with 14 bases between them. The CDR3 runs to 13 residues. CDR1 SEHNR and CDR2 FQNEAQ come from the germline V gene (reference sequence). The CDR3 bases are TGTGCCGGCGGGGGGACAGTCACAGATACGCAGTATTTT. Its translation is CAGGGTVTDTQYF.

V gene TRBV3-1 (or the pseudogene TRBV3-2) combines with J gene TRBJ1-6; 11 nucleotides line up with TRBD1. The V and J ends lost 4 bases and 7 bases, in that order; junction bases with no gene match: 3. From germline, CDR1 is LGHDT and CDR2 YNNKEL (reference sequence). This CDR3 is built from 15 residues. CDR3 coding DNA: TGTGCCAGCAGCCCAGGGACAGGGGGAAATTCACCCCTCCACTTT. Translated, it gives CASSPGTGGNSPLHF.